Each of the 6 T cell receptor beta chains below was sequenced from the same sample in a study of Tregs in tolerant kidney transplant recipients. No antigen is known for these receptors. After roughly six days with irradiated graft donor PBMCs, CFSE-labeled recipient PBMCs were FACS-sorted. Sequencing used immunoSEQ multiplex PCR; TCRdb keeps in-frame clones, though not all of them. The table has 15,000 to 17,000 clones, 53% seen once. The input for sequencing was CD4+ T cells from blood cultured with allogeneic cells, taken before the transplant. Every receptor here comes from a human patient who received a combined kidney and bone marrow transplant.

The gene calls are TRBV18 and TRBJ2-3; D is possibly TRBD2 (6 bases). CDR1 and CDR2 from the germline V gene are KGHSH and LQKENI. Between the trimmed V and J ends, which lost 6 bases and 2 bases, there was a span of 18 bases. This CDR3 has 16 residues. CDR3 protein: CASSRDGSRHTDTQYF. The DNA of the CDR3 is TGTGCCAGCTCGCGGGACGGTAGCCGACACACAGATACGCAGTATTTT.

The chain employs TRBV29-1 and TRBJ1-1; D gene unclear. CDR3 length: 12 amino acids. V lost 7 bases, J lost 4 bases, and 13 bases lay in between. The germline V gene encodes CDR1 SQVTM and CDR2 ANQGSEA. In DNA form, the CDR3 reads TGCAGCGCCCTACGGGTAAGCACTGAAGCTTTCTTT. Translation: CSALRVSTEAFF.

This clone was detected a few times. DNA for the CDR3: TGTGCCAGCAGCTTAAATCAGATCTCTGGGGCCAACGTCCTGACTTTC. Protein sequence: CASSLNQISGANVLTF. The chain joins TRBV7-4 to TRBJ2-6, with unresolved D. CDR1 and CDR2 from the germline V gene are SGHVT and SQSDAQ. The V gene lost 2 bases and the J gene lost 0 bases, with 8 bases spanning the gap. This CDR3 has 16 residues.

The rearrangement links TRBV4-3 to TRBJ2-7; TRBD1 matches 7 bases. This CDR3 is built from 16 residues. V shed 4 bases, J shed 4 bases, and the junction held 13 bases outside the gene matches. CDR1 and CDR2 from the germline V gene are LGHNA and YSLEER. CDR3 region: CASSRYGTAEGYEQYF. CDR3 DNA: TGCGCCAGCAGCCGCTATGGGACAGCCGAGGGTTACGAGCAGTACTTC.

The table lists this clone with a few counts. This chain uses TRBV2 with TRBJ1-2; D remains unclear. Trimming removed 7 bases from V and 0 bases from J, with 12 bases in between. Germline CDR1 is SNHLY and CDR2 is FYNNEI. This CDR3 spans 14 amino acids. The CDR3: CASNAGHPNYGYTF. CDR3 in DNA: TGTGCCAGCAATGCCGGTCACCCTAACTATGGCTACACCTTC.

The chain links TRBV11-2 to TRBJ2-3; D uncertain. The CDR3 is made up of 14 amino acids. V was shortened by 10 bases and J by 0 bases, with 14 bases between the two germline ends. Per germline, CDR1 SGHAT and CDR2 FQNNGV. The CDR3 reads CATKTGTSTDTQYF. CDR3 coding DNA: TGTGCCACCAAGACTGGAACTAGCACAGATACGCAGTATTTT.